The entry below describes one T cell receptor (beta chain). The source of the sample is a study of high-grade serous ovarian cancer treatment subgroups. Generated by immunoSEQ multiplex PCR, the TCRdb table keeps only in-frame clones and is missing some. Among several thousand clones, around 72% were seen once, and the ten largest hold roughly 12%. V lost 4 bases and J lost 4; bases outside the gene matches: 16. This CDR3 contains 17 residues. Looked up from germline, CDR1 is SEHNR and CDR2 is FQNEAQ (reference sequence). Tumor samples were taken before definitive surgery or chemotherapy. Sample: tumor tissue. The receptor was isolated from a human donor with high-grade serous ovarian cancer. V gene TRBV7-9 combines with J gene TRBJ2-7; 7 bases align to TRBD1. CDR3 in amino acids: CASSYPIQGPIGYEQYF. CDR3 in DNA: TGTGCCAGCAGCTATCCAATACAGGGGCCCATAGGGTACGAGCAGTACTTC.